The 18 T cell receptor beta chains below come from one sample, sequenced in a study of response to subunit inactivated influenza vaccine. MiXCR was run by TCRdb on the RT-PCR reads, yielding one entry per CDR3 protein. The top ten clones hold 9.5% to 13% of a sample with about 300,000 distinct CDR3 sequences, roughly a fifth of them seen once. The specimen was PBMCs from blood, collected around 22 months after vaccination. All receptors come from a man aged 50 to 69 who received an inactivated influenza vaccine.

There are a few counts of this clonotype. The rearrangement links TRBV7-9 to TRBJ1-2, with 8 nucleotides matching TRBD1. The CDR3 spans 14 residues. The trim removed 2 bases at V and 3 bases at J, leaving 2 bases unmatched. Germline CDR1 is SEHNR and CDR2 is FQNEAQ (reference sequence). CDR3 residues: CASSLNRGDYGYTF. The CDR3 DNA reads TGTGCCAGCAGCTTAAACAGGGGGGACTATGGCTACACCTTC.

This clonotype was counted many times. This rearrangement joins TRBV4-3 to TRBJ2-3; D is undetermined. V was cut by 3 bases and J by 0 bases, with 1 base left in between. The germline gives CDR1 LGHNA, CDR2 YSLEER. This CDR3 has 12 residues. The CDR3 protein is CASSQSTDTQYF. CDR3 nucleotide sequence: TGCGCCAGCAGCCAGAGCACAGATACGCAGTATTTT.

J is TRBJ2-5 and V is TRBV10-3, with TRBD2 as a possible D gene (6 bases). Trimming cost V 8 bases and J 5 bases, with 24 bases left between them. Germline CDR1 is ENHRY and CDR2 is SYGVKD. The CDR3 consists of 16 residues. CDR3 sequence reads: CAIEVEGRPWGETQYF. The DNA for the CDR3 is TGTGCCATCGAAGTGGAGGGACGACCATGGGGCGAGACCCAGTACTTC.

This clonotype was picked up a small number of times. The gene calls are TRBV5-1 and TRBJ1-3; the D gene is possibly TRBD1 (5 bases). CDR3 length: 17 amino acids. V lost 4 bases, J lost 4 bases, and 21 bases lay in between. In germline, CDR1 is SGHRS, CDR2 YFSETQ. The CDR3 DNA reads as TGCGCCAGCAGCCCCGGTCCAGGACAATTTTCGGGAAACACCATATATTTT. Amino acids: CASSPGPGQFSGNTIYF.

This CDR3 reads CASSSGTSGGSSTDTQYF. The CDR3 bases are TGTGCCAGCAGCTCCGGGACTAGCGGGGGGTCTAGCACAGATACGCAGTATTTT. V is TRBV11-2 and J is TRBJ2-3; TRBD2 aligns across 15 bases. Germline loops: CDR1 SGHAT, CDR2 FQNNGV. V was clipped by 4 bases and J by 0 bases; unmatched bases: 5. The length of the CDR3 is 18 residues.

The J gene is TRBJ2-7, the V gene TRBV20-1; no reliable D call. The CDR3 is made up of 11 amino acids. V was shortened by 5 bases and J by 3 bases, with 8 bases between the two germline ends. Germline V gene sequence: CDR1 DFQATT, CDR2 SNEGSKA (reference sequence). CDR3 protein: CSARLSYEQYF. The CDR3 coding sequence is TGCAGTGCTCGCCTTAGCTACGAGCAGTACTTC.

The table lists this clonotype with a few counts. The chain has TRBV28 and TRBJ1-4; weak D call: TRBD1 (5 bases). Trimming took 6 bases from V and 11 from J, leaving 16 bases between them. Per the germline V gene, CDR1 is MDHEN and CDR2 is SYDVKM. This CDR3 spans 13 amino acids. As DNA, the CDR3 is TGTGCCAGCAGGACAGACCCTTTTGGGAAACTGTTTTTT. Its protein is CASRTDPFGKLFF.

The table lists this clonotype with a few counts. The J gene is TRBJ1-2, the V gene TRBV20-1; D is possibly TRBD1 (6 bases). Germline assignment: CDR1 DFQATT and CDR2 SNEGSKA (reference sequence). The CDR3 totals 15 residues. Trimming shortened V by 1 base and J by 0 bases, and 12 bases separated the two germline ends. CDR3 in amino acids: CSARVRTEANYGYTF. In DNA, the CDR3 is TGCAGTGCTAGAGTTCGGACAGAAGCTAACTATGGCTACACCTTC.

CDR3 amino acids: CSALTSGGYEQYF. In nucleotides, the CDR3 is TGCAGTGCCCTGACTAGCGGCGGGTACGAGCAGTACTTC. V is TRBV20-1 and J is TRBJ2-7; 9 bases map to TRBD2. The CDR3 loop spans 13 amino acids. J was trimmed by 4 bases and V by 6 bases; bases with no gene match: 7. Germline CDR1 reads DFQATT; CDR2 reads SNEGSKA (reference sequence).

Ten or more counts support this clonotype. J is TRBJ2-5 and V is TRBV7-2; 9 bases map to TRBD2. The CDR3 extends over 16 amino acids. The V gene end was trimmed by 4 bases and the J gene end by 6 bases; junction bases not matched to a gene: 12. CDR1 is SGHTA and CDR2 is FQGNSA in the germline V gene. The chain's CDR3 is CASSSTPGRGGQTQYF. DNA of the CDR3: TGTGCCAGCAGCTCCACCCCAGGGCGGGGGGGGCAGACCCAGTACTTC.

The CDR3 nucleotides read TGCGCCAGCAGACCGGACCGGGGGCGTAGCACCGGGGAGCTGTTTTTT. As protein: CASRPDRGRSTGELFF. The chain carries TRBV5-1 and TRBJ2-2; D is tentatively TRBD1 or TRBD2 (6 bases each). Germline CDR1 SGHRS, CDR2 YFSETQ. Trimming took 5 bases from V and 4 from J, leaving 18 bases between them. The CDR3 consists of 16 residues.

This clonotype was seen a handful of times. The CDR3 loop is CASSLVGSLQAFF. The CDR3 nucleotides are TGTGCCAGCAGCTTAGTGGGAAGCTTACAAGCTTTCTTT. This chain joins TRBV11-2 and TRBJ1-1; D is unclear. This CDR3 comprises 13 residues. The germline V gene encodes CDR1 SGHAT and CDR2 FQNNGV. V was clipped by 1 base and J by 9 bases, with 12 bases between them.

This rearrangement joins TRBV4-2 to TRBJ2-7; tentatively, D is TRBD2 (6 bases). The CDR3 is 15 amino acids. Trimming shortened V by 0 bases and J by 5 bases, and 14 bases separated the two germline ends. CDR1 and CDR2 (germline): LGHNA, YNFKEQ. The CDR3 region has the DNA TGTGCCAGCAGCCAAGATTACGGGAGCCACGACGAGCAGTACTTC. Translation gives CASSQDYGSHDEQYF.

The chain joins TRBV5-6 to TRBJ1-1; 9 positions match TRBD1. J gave up 7 bases and V 1 base, and 8 bases lay outside the gene matches. Germline loops: CDR1 SGHDT, CDR2 YYEEEE. This CDR3 comprises 15 residues. The CDR3 region is CASSLRPGTGHEAFF. CDR3 sequence (DNA): TGTGCCAGCAGCTTGCGACCCGGGACAGGGCATGAAGCTTTCTTT.

This clonotype was seen a handful of times. The chain links TRBV12-3 or TRBV12-4 to TRBJ2-1; 10 nucleotides line up with TRBD1. With 5 bases clipped from V and 4 bases from J, the junction kept 5 bases outside the gene matches. This CDR3 comprises 15 residues. The CDR3, as DNA: TGTGCCAGCAGTATGCCGGGACAGGGGTACAATGAGCAGTTCTTC. Translated, it gives CASSMPGQGYNEQFF.

The V call is TRBV7-9, the J call TRBJ1-1, with 10 positions matching TRBD1. The CDR3 runs to 15 residues. Germline V gives CDR1 SEHNR, CDR2 FQNEAQ (reference sequence). Unmatched junction bases numbered 6, after V lost 8 bases and J lost 0 bases. The CDR3 reads CASGRDRGVNTEAFF. The CDR3 bases are TGTGCCAGCGGGAGGGACAGGGGAGTGAACACTGAAGCTTTCTTT.

There are many counts of this clonotype. This rearrangement joins TRBV20-1 to TRBJ1-1; no clear D. CDR1 is DFQATT, CDR2 SNEGSKA, per germline (reference sequence). There are 11 residues in the CDR3. V lost 6 bases and J lost 5, with 10 bases in between. The CDR3 here is CSAALFTEAFF. In nucleotides, the CDR3 is TGCAGTGCCGCACTTTTTACTGAAGCTTTCTTT.

This clonotype was seen a few times. The V gene is TRBV11-2, the J gene TRBJ2-2; 7 bases agree with TRBD1. CDR1 is SGHAT, CDR2 FQNNGV, per germline. This CDR3 spans 16 amino acids. V shed 2 bases and J 2 bases; nucleotides not matched to a gene: 5. The DNA of the CDR3 is TGTGCCAGCAGCTTATGGCGGACAGGAAACACCGGGGAGCTGTTTTTT. It translates to CASSLWRTGNTGELFF.